This entry concerns a single T cell receptor (beta chain). Authors' data handling: Estimation of nucleated cell counts relied on the amplification of reference gene primers. Using immunoSEQ multiplex PCR, the repertoire was profiled, and TCRdb retains in-frame clones only, with some absent. Clonal size and the V and J genes are those of that table, whereas D and trimming came from the DNA. This sample has nearly 85,000 clones, with around four fifths found just once. The CDR3 contains 15 residues. The germline V and J ends were trimmed by 0 bases and 6 bases, with 12 bases remaining between them. Germline assignment: CDR1 SGHRS and CDR2 YFSETQ. The data belong to a study of blood T cell repertoires in COVID-19. Study as a whole: The United States, Italy and Spain supplied acute and convalescent COVID-19 samples. T cells, B-cell-depleted T cells, or PBMCs provided the cDNA or gDNA that served as material.

The chain is built from TRBV5-1 and TRBJ1-4, with a possible D match to TRBD1 (5 bases). The clonotype comes from an older woman with acute or convalescent COVID-19. Sequenced input: peripheral blood. CDR3 protein: CASSLGWGGDEKLFF. Here the CDR3 DNA reads TGCGCCAGCAGCTTGGGTTGGGGCGGGGATGAAAAACTGTTTTTT.